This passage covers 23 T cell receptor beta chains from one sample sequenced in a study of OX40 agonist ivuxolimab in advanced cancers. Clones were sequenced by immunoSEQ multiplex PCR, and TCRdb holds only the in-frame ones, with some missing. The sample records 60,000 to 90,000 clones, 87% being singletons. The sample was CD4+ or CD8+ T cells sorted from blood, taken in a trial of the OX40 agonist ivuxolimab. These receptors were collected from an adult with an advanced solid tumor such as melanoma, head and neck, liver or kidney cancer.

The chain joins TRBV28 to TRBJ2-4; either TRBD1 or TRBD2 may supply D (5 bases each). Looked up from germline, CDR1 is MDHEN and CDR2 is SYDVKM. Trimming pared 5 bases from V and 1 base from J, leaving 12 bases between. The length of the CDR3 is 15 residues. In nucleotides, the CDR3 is TGTGCCAGCAGTGGGACCGGGCTCGCCAAAAACATTCAGTACTTC. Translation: CASSGTGLAKNIQYF. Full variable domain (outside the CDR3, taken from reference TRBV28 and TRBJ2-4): DVKVTQSSRYLVKRTGEKVFLECVQDMDHENMFWYRQDPGLGLRLIYFSYDVKMKEKGDIPEGYSVSREKKERFSLILESASTNQTSMYLCASSGTGLAKNIQYFGAGTRLSVL.

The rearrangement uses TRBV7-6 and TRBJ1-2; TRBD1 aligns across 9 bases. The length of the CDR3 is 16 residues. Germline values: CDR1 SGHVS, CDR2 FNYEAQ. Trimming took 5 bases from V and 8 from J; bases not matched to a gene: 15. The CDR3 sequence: CASSLERDRERRGYTF. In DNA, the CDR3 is TGTGCCAGCAGCCTTGAGCGGGACAGGGAGAGGAGAGGCTACACCTTC.

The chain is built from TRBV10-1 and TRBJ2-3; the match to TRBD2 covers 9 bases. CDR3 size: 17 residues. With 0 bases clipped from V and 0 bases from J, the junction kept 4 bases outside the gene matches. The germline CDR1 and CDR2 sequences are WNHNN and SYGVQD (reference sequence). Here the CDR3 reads CASSESLAGISTDTQYF. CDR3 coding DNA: TGCGCCAGCAGTGAGTCGCTAGCGGGGATCAGCACAGATACGCAGTATTTT.

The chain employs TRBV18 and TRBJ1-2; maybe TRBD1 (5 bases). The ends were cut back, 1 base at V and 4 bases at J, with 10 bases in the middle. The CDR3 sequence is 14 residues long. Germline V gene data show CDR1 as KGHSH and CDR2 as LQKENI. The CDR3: CASSPQQAIYGYTF. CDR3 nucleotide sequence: TGTGCCAGCTCACCACAACAGGCAATCTATGGCTACACCTTC.

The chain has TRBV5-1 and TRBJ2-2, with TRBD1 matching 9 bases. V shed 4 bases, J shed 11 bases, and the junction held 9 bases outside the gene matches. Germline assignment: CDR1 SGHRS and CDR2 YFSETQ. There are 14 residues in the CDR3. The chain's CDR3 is CASSLHTGGGELFF. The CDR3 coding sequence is TGCGCCAGCAGCCTCCATACAGGGGGCGGAGAGCTGTTTTTT.

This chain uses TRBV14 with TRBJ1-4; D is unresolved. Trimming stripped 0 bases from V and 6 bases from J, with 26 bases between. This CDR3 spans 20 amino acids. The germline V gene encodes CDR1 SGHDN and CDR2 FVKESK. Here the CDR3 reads CASSQEDRRASRMVDEKLFF. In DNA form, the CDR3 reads TGTGCCAGCAGCCAAGAGGATAGAAGGGCGTCTAGGATGGTCGATGAAAAACTGTTTTTT.

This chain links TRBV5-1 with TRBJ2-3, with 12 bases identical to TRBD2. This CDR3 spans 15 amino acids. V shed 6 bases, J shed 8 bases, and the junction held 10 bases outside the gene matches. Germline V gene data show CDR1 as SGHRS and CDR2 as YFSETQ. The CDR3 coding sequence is TGCGCCAGCACCGAACTAGCGGGGGGCGCAGGTACGCAGTATTTT. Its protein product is CASTELAGGAGTQYF.

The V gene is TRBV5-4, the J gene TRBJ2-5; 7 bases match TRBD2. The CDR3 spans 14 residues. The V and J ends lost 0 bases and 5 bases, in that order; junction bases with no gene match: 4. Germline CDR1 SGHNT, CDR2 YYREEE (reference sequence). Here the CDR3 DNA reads TGTGCCAGCAGCTTGGGTAATAGCGGGGAGACCCAGTACTTC. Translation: CASSLGNSGETQYF.

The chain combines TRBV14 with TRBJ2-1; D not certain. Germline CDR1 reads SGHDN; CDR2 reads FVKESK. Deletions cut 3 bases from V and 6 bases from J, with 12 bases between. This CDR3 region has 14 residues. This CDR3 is CASSQDLIGNEQFF. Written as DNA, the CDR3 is TGTGCCAGCAGCCAGGACCTTATCGGCAATGAGCAGTTCTTC.

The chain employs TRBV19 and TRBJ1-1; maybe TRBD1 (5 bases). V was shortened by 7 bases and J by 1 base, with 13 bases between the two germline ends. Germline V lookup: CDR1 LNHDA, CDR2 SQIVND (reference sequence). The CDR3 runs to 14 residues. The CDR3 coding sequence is TGTGCCAGTACTCCCAGGGTGGCGAACACTGAAGCTTTCTTT. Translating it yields CASTPRVANTEAFF.

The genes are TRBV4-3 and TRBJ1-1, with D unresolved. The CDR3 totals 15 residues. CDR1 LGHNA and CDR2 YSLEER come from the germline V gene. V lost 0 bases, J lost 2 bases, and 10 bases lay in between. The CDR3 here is CASSQDYRSNTEAFF. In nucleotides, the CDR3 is TGCGCCAGCAGCCAAGACTACAGATCAAACACTGAAGCTTTCTTT.

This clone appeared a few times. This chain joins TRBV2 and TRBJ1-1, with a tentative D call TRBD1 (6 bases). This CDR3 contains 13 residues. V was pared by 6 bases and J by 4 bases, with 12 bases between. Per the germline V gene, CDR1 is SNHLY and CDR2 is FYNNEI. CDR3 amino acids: CASRERQVTEAFF. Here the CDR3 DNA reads TGTGCCAGCAGAGAACGACAGGTCACTGAAGCTTTCTTT.

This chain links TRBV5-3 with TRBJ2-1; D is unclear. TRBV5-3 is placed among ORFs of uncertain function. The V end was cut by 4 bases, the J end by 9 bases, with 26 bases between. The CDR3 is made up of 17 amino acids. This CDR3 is CARSLDPQIGPDGEQFF. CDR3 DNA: TGTGCCAGAAGCCTGGACCCACAAATCGGCCCTGACGGTGAGCAGTTCTTC.

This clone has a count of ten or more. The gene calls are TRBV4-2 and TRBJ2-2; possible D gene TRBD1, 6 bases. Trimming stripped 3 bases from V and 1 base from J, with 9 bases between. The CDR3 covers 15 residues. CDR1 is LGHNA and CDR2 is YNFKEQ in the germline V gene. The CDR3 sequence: CASSHPGQNTGELFF. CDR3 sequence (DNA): TGTGCCAGCAGCCACCCGGGACAGAACACCGGGGAGCTGTTTTTT.

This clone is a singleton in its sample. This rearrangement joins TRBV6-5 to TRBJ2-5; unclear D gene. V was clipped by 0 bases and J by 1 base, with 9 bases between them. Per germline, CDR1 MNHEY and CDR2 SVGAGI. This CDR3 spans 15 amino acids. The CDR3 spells CASSYSIQTQETQYF. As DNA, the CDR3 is TGTGCCAGCAGTTACTCGATACAGACCCAAGAGACCCAGTACTTC.

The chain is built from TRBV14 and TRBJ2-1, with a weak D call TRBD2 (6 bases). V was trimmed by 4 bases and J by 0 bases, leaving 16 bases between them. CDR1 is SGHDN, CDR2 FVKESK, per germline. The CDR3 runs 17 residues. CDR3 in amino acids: CASSRRVGGSSYNEQFF. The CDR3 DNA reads TGTGCCAGCAGCCGAAGAGTCGGGGGAAGCTCCTACAATGAGCAGTTCTTC. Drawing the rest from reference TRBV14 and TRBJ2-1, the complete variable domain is EAGVTQFPSHSVIEKGQTVTLRCDPISGHDNLYWYRRVMGKEIKFLLHFVKESKQDESGMPNNRFLAERTGGTYSTLKVQPAELEDSGVYFCASSRRVGGSSYNEQFFGPGTRLTVL.

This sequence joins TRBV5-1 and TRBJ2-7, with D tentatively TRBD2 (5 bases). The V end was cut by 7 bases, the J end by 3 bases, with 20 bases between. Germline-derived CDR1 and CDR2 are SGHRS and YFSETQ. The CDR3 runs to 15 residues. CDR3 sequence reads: CASSSGGGQGYEQYF. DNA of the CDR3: TGCGCCAGCTCCTCCGGTGGCGGGCAAGGCTACGAGCAGTACTTC.

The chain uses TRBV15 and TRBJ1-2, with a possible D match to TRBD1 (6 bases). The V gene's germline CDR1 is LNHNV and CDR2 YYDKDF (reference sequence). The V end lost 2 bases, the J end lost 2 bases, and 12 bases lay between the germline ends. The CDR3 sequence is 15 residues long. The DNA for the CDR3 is TGTGCCACCAGCAGATGGACAGTCGGAAACTATGGCTACACCTTC. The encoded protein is CATSRWTVGNYGYTF.

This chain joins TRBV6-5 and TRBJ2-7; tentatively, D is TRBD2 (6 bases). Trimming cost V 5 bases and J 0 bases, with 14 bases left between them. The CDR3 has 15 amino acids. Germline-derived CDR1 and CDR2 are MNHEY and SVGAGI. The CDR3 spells CASSRFGTASYEQYF. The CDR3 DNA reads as TGTGCCAGCAGTCGCTTTGGGACTGCCTCCTACGAGCAGTACTTC.

The CDR3 sequence: CASTRIGGSNQPQHF. CDR3 in DNA: TGTGCCAGCACCCGAATAGGCGGGAGCAATCAGCCCCAGCATTTT. The V and J genes are TRBV25-1 and TRBJ1-5; D unresolved. There are 15 residues in the CDR3. The V end lost 7 bases, the J end lost 1 base, and 14 bases lay between the germline ends. CDR1 is MGHDK and CDR2 is SYGVNS in the germline V gene.

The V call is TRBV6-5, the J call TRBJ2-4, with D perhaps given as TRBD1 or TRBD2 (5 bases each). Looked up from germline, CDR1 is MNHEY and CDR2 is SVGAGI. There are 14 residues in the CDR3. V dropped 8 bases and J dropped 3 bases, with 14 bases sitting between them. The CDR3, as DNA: TGTGCCAGCTCCCCTGGGGGAGTCAAAAACATTCAGTACTTC. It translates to CASSPGGVKNIQYF.

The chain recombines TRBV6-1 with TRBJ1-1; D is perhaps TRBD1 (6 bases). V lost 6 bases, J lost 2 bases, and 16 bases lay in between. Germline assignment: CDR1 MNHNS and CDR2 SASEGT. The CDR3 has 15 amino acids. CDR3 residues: CASSYGQLINTEAFF. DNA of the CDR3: TGTGCCAGCAGCTACGGACAGTTAATAAACACTGAAGCTTTCTTT.

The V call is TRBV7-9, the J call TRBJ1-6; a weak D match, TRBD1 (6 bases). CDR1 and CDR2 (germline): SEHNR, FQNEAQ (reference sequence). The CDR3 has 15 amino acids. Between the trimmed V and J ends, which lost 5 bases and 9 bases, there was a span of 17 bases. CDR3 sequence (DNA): TGTGCCAGCAGCCCAGGCACAGGGATGGGTTCACCCCTCCACTTT. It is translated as CASSPGTGMGSPLHF.